This is a list of T cell receptor beta chains from one sample in a study of blood T cells in healthy people across ages. TCRdb called the 5' RACE reads again in MiXCR, with one record for every CDR3 protein. This sample carries about 1.7 million distinct CDR3 sequences, roughly 30% of them seen once, and the ten largest clones take 7.7%. The sample consisted of blood. Receptors were obtained from a woman under 40 in good health. Both conserved end residues are part of each CDR3. Each record gives: D gene, V gene, clone size, J gene, CDR3 protein, CDR3 DNA. D genes are given only for firm matches. Clone size is given for some rows only: seen once, a few or many times, or a class if the clone is expanded.

d_gene: TRBD1
v_gene: TRBV7-8
abundance: many
j_gene: TRBJ2-3
CDR3aa: CASSLARGTGTDTQYF
CDR3nt: TGTGCCAGCAGCTTAGCGCGGGGGACAGGGACAGATACGCAGTATTTT

d_gene: .
v_gene: TRBV20-1
abundance: few
j_gene: TRBJ2-3
CDR3aa: CSALQGFTDTQYF
CDR3nt: TGCAGTGCGTTACAGGGTTTCACAGATACGCAGTATTTT

d_gene: .
v_gene: TRBV5-1
abundance: .
j_gene: TRBJ2-7
CDR3aa: CASSLVGKTTYEQYF
CDR3nt: TGCGCCAGCAGCTTGGTAGGGAAGACTACCTACGAGCAGTACTTC

d_gene: TRBD2
v_gene: TRBV7-2
abundance: .
j_gene: TRBJ2-3
CDR3aa: CASSYSLAGDAQYF
CDR3nt: TGTGCCAGCAGTTACAGTCTAGCGGGAGATGCGCAGTATTTT

d_gene: .
v_gene: TRBV4-1
abundance: many
j_gene: TRBJ2-1
CDR3aa: CASSRNEEGQKSREQFF
CDR3nt: TGCGCCAGCAGCCGCAACGAGGAGGGACAGAAGTCTCGTGAGCAGTTCTTC

d_gene: .
v_gene: TRBV12-3/TRBV12-4
abundance: few
j_gene: TRBJ2-7
CDR3aa: CASSRHGSLDYEQYF
CDR3nt: TGTGCCAGCAGCCGTCACGGTTCCTTGGACTACGAGCAGTACTTC

d_gene: TRBD2
v_gene: TRBV9
abundance: many
j_gene: TRBJ2-5
CDR3aa: CASSAGTSVQETQYF
CDR3nt: TGTGCCAGCAGCGCCGGGACTAGCGTCCAAGAGACCCAGTACTTC

d_gene: .
v_gene: TRBV4-3
abundance: .
j_gene: TRBJ1-5
CDR3aa: CASSQAAGGQPQHF
CDR3nt: TGCGCCAGCAGCCAAGCGGCAGGAGGTCAGCCCCAGCATTTT

d_gene: .
v_gene: TRBV11-2
abundance: .
j_gene: TRBJ2-7
CDR3aa: CASRPEGSAPYNEQYF
CDR3nt: TGTGCCAGCAGGCCAGAGGGGAGCGCCCCGTACAATGAGCAGTACTTC

d_gene: .
v_gene: TRBV4-3
abundance: many
j_gene: TRBJ2-6
CDR3aa: CASRSTGANVLTF
CDR3nt: TGCGCCAGCAGGTCCACTGGGGCCAACGTCCTGACTTTC

d_gene: TRBD1
v_gene: TRBV6-1
abundance: .
j_gene: TRBJ2-3
CDR3aa: CASSETLTGWTDTQYF
CDR3nt: TGTGCCAGCAGTGAAACCCTGACAGGGTGGACAGATACGCAGTATTTT

d_gene: .
v_gene: TRBV12-3/TRBV12-4
abundance: .
j_gene: TRBJ1-6
CDR3aa: CASSFLGGGSSPLHF
CDR3nt: TGTGCCAGCAGTTTCCTTGGGGGAGGGAGCTCACCCCTCCATTTT

d_gene: .
v_gene: TRBV5-1
abundance: few
j_gene: TRBJ1-2
CDR3aa: CASSLAVQNNYGYTF
CDR3nt: TGCGCCAGCAGCTTGGCCGTTCAGAATAACTATGGCTACACCTTC

d_gene: .
v_gene: TRBV2
abundance: few
j_gene: TRBJ2-1
CDR3aa: CASSASTSYNEQFF
CDR3nt: TGTGCCAGCTCAGCGAGTACTTCCTACAATGAGCAGTTCTTC

d_gene: .
v_gene: TRBV12-3/TRBV12-4
abundance: .
j_gene: TRBJ2-7
CDR3aa: CASRIGLYNEQYF
CDR3nt: TGTGCCAGCAGGATTGGGCTTTACAATGAGCAGTACTTC

d_gene: .
v_gene: TRBV29-1
abundance: .
j_gene: TRBJ1-4
CDR3aa: CSVEDGRARGKLFF
CDR3nt: TGCAGCGTTGAAGATGGCAGGGCACGCGGAAAACTGTTTTTT

d_gene: .
v_gene: TRBV12-3/TRBV12-4
abundance: .
j_gene: TRBJ1-4
CDR3aa: CASSLGDYDEKLFF
CDR3nt: TGTGCCAGCAGTTTAGGGGATTACGATGAAAAACTGTTTTTT

d_gene: .
v_gene: TRBV18
abundance: .
j_gene: TRBJ1-2
CDR3aa: CASSPQGNSDGYTF
CDR3nt: TGTGCCAGCTCACCCCAGGGGAATAGCGATGGCTACACCTTC

d_gene: .
v_gene: TRBV19
abundance: .
j_gene: TRBJ2-1
CDR3aa: CASSSLMTASYNEQFF
CDR3nt: TGTGCCAGTAGTTCCCTGATGACAGCCTCCTACAATGAGCAGTTCTTC

d_gene: .
v_gene: TRBV7-6
abundance: many
j_gene: TRBJ2-7
CDR3aa: CASSLSQPNEQYF
CDR3nt: TGTGCCAGCAGCTTAAGCCAGCCTAACGAGCAGTACTTC

d_gene: .
v_gene: TRBV27
abundance: .
j_gene: TRBJ2-7
CDR3aa: CASSGQTNEQYF
CDR3nt: TGTGCCAGCAGTGGACAGACCAACGAGCAGTACTTC

d_gene: .
v_gene: TRBV12-3/TRBV12-4
abundance: many
j_gene: TRBJ2-7
CDR3aa: CASSVGAGGTYEQYF
CDR3nt: TGTGCCAGCTCGGTCGGGGCCGGGGGCACCTACGAGCAGTACTTC

d_gene: TRBD1
v_gene: TRBV5-1
abundance: many
j_gene: TRBJ2-4
CDR3aa: CASSLGTGGNIQYF
CDR3nt: TGTGCCAGCAGCCTCGGGACAGGGGGGAACATTCAGTACTTC

d_gene: .
v_gene: TRBV14
abundance: .
j_gene: TRBJ2-1
CDR3aa: CASSQDLPGYEPWGQFF
CDR3nt: TGTGCCAGCAGCCAAGATCTCCCGGGTTATGAACCTTGGGGGCAGTTCTTC

d_gene: TRBD1
v_gene: TRBV30
abundance: .
j_gene: TRBJ2-7
CDR3aa: CAYLQGAGEQYF
CDR3nt: TGTGCCTATTTGCAGGGGGCCGGGGAGCAGTACTTC

d_gene: .
v_gene: TRBV28
abundance: once
j_gene: TRBJ2-5
CDR3aa: CATWARTGAHNEQYF
CDR3nt: TGTGCCACGTGGGCTAGGACTGGGGCCCACAATGAGCAGTACTTC

d_gene: .
v_gene: TRBV6-6
abundance: .
j_gene: TRBJ2-3
CDR3aa: CASSSVQVRGDTQYF
CDR3nt: TGTGCCAGCAGTTCCGTACAAGTCCGGGGAGATACGCAGTATTTT

d_gene: .
v_gene: TRBV29-1
abundance: many
j_gene: TRBJ2-5
CDR3aa: CSLRSGGVRETQYF
CDR3nt: TGCAGCCTTCGGTCCGGAGGTGTCCGAGAGACCCAGTACTTC

d_gene: .
v_gene: TRBV5-1
abundance: .
j_gene: TRBJ2-1
CDR3aa: CASKGGLNEQFF
CDR3nt: TGCGCCAGCAAAGGGGGTTTAAATGAGCAGTTCTTC

d_gene: .
v_gene: TRBV12-3/TRBV12-4
abundance: .
j_gene: TRBJ2-6
CDR3aa: CASSRPPGANVLTF
CDR3nt: TGTGCCAGCAGCCGACCCCCTGGGGCCAACGTCCTGACTTTC

d_gene: .
v_gene: TRBV7-2
abundance: .
j_gene: TRBJ1-5
CDR3aa: CATKRGSTDTQHF
CDR3nt: TGTGCCACCAAAAGGGGTAGCACAGATACGCAGCATTTT

d_gene: .
v_gene: TRBV29-1
abundance: many
j_gene: TRBJ1-2
CDR3aa: CSDSGPTLGGYGYTF
CDR3nt: TGCAGCGACAGTGGGCCTACCCTCGGTGGCTATGGCTACACCTTC

d_gene: .
v_gene: TRBV20-1
abundance: many
j_gene: TRBJ1-5
CDR3aa: CSAREIRGAGANQPQHF
CDR3nt: TGCAGTGCTAGAGAGATAAGAGGGGCAGGGGCTAATCAGCCCCAGCATTTT

d_gene: TRBD1
v_gene: TRBV10-3
abundance: many
j_gene: TRBJ2-6
CDR3aa: CAISRDRSSGANVLTF
CDR3nt: TGTGCCATCAGCCGGGACAGGAGCTCTGGGGCCAACGTCCTGACTTTC

d_gene: .
v_gene: TRBV7-2
abundance: few
j_gene: TRBJ1-5
CDR3aa: CASSLDRAVNQPQHF
CDR3nt: TGTGCCAGCAGCTTAGACAGGGCAGTTAATCAGCCCCAGCATTTT

d_gene: .
v_gene: TRBV27
abundance: .
j_gene: TRBJ2-7
CDR3aa: CASSLSSQSKQYF
CDR3nt: TGTGCCAGCAGTTTATCAAGCCAATCGAAGCAGTACTTC

d_gene: .
v_gene: TRBV12-3/TRBV12-4
abundance: .
j_gene: TRBJ2-3
CDR3aa: CASSLESGATDTQYF
CDR3nt: TGTGCCAGCAGTTTAGAGAGTGGGGCCACAGATACGCAGTATTTT

d_gene: .
v_gene: TRBV20-1
abundance: few
j_gene: TRBJ1-2
CDR3aa: CSARVDVGAGYTF
CDR3nt: TGCAGTGCTAGAGTCGACGTTGGAGCGGGCTACACCTTC

d_gene: .
v_gene: TRBV12-3/TRBV12-4
abundance: .
j_gene: TRBJ2-5
CDR3aa: CASSRQTHRETQYF
CDR3nt: TGTGCCAGCAGTCGCCAGACTCATAGGGAGACCCAGTACTTC

d_gene: TRBD2
v_gene: TRBV12-3/TRBV12-4
abundance: few
j_gene: TRBJ2-5
CDR3aa: CASSQTGLAYSETQYF
CDR3nt: TGTGCCAGCAGCCAGACGGGACTAGCTTATTCCGAGACCCAGTACTTC

d_gene: TRBD2
v_gene: TRBV5-1
abundance: few
j_gene: TRBJ2-1
CDR3aa: CASSLAGGYVEQFF
CDR3nt: TGCGCCAGCAGCTTAGCGGGGGGGTACGTTGAGCAGTTCTTC

d_gene: TRBD1
v_gene: TRBV15
abundance: .
j_gene: TRBJ1-4
CDR3aa: CATSEPGQTNEKLFF
CDR3nt: TGTGCCACCAGCGAACCGGGACAGACAAATGAAAAACTGTTTTTT

d_gene: .
v_gene: TRBV5-6
abundance: few
j_gene: TRBJ2-5
CDR3aa: CASSDRQGGETQYF
CDR3nt: TGTGCCAGCAGCGACAGGCAAGGTGGGGAGACCCAGTACTTC

d_gene: TRBD1
v_gene: TRBV9
abundance: few
j_gene: TRBJ1-1
CDR3aa: CASSDTGTGGTEAFF
CDR3nt: TGTGCCAGCAGCGACACCGGGACAGGGGGCACTGAAGCTTTCTTT

d_gene: .
v_gene: TRBV7-9
abundance: few
j_gene: TRBJ2-3
CDR3aa: CASSPRTGLGTDTQYF
CDR3nt: TGTGCCAGCAGCCCAAGAACAGGGTTGGGCACAGATACGCAGTATTTT

d_gene: TRBD1
v_gene: TRBV9
abundance: .
j_gene: TRBJ2-3
CDR3aa: CASSDRQGGGTDTQYF
CDR3nt: TGTGCCAGCAGCGACCGACAGGGGGGCGGCACAGATACGCAGTATTTT

d_gene: .
v_gene: TRBV20-1
abundance: .
j_gene: TRBJ2-2
CDR3aa: CSARDRANTGELFF
CDR3nt: TGCAGTGCTAGAGACCGGGCGAACACCGGGGAGCTGTTTTTT

d_gene: TRBD1
v_gene: TRBV6-1
abundance: .
j_gene: TRBJ2-1
CDR3aa: CASSDGQVPSNEQFF
CDR3nt: TGTGCCAGCAGTGACGGACAGGTGCCTTCCAATGAGCAGTTCTTC